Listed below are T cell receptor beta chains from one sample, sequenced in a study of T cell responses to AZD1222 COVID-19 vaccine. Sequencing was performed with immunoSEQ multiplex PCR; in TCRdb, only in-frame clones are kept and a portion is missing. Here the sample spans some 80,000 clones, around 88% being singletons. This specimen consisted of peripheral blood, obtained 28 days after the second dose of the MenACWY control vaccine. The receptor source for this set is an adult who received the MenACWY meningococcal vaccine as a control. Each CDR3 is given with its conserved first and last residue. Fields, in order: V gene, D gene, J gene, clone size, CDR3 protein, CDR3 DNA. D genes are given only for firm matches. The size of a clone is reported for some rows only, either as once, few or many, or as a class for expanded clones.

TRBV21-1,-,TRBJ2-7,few,CASTQTPGGSYEQYF,TGTGCCAGCACACAAACTCCAGGGGGGAGCTACGAGCAGTACTTC
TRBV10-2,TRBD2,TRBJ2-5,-,CASSEGRGEETQYF,TGCGCCAGCAGTGAAGGGCGGGGGGAAGAGACCCAGTACTTC
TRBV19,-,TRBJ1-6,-,CASSIVGRDSPLHF,TGTGCCAGTAGTATAGTAGGGAGGGATTCACCCCTCCACTTT
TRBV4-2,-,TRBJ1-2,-,CASSNVRGRANYGYTF,TGTGCCAGCAGCAACGTCCGGGGCAGGGCTAACTATGGCTACACCTTC
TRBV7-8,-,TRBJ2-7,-,CASSAGLPNEQYF,TGTGCCAGCAGCGCCGGACTCCCGAACGAGCAGTACTTC
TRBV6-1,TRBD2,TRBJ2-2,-,CASSEIGGSTGELFF,TGTGCCAGCAGTGAAATCGGGGGGAGTACCGGGGAGCTGTTTTTT
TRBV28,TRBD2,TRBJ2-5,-,CASSFLAGGQETQYF,TGTGCCAGCAGTTTTCTAGCGGGGGGCCAAGAGACCCAGTACTTC
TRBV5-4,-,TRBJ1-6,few,CASSLAPGGRNSPLHF,TGTGCCAGCAGCTTGGCGCCCGGGGGGCGAAATTCACCCCTCCACTTT
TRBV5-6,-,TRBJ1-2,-,CASSPRARDYGYTF,TGTGCCAGCAGCCCCAGGGCGCGGGACTATGGCTACACCTTC
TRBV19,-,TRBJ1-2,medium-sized,CASSIAEDIYGYTF,TGTGCCAGTAGTATAGCTGAGGACATCTATGGCTACACCTTC
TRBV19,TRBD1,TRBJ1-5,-,CASSIEGTGRQPQHF,TGTGCCAGTAGTATAGAGGGGACAGGGCGTCAGCCCCAGCATTTT
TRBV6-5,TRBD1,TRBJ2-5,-,CASSPGQGYQETQYF,TGTGCCAGCAGCCCGGGACAGGGGTACCAAGAGACCCAGTACTTC
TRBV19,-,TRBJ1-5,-,CASSIAPGQPQHF,TGTGCCAGTAGTATAGCGCCAGGGCAGCCCCAGCATTTT
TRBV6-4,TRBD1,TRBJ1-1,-,CASSDSDRVATEAFF,TGTGCCAGCAGTGACTCGGACAGGGTGGCCACTGAAGCTTTCTTT
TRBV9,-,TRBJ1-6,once,CASSANRGLNSPLHF,TGTGCCAGCAGTGCAAACAGAGGGTTAAATTCACCCCTCCACTTT
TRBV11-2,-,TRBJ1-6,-,CASSIDRANSPLHF,TGTGCCAGCAGCATTGACAGAGCCAATTCACCCCTCCACTTT
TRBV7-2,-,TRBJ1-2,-,CASSANEAGYTF,TGTGCCAGCAGCGCGAACGAAGCGGGCTACACCTTC
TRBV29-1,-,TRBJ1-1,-,CSVAYTEAFF,TGCAGCGTGGCCTACACTGAAGCTTTCTTT
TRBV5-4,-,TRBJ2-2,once,CASSPVGQENTGELFF,TGTGCCAGCAGCCCTGTAGGGCAGGAGAACACCGGGGAGCTGTTTTTT
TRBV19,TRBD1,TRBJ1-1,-,CASSIDRGRGTTEAFF,TGTGCCAGTAGTATCGACAGGGGGCGTGGAACCACTGAAGCTTTCTTT
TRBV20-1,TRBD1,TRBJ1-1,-,CSASNRGTEAFF,TGCAGTGCTAGTAACAGGGGGACTGAAGCTTTCTTT
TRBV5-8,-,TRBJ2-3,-,CASSLRGGLNTDTQYF,TGTGCCAGCAGCTTGCGAGGGGGTCTGAACACAGATACGCAGTATTTT
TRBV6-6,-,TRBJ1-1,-,CASSYLGGQSEAFF,TGTGCCAGCAGTTATTTGGGCGGACAATCTGAAGCTTTCTTT
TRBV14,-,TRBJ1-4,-,CASSRRGSGNEKLFF,TGTGCCAGCAGCCGACGTGGATCGGGTAATGAAAAACTGTTTTTT
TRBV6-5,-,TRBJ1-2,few,CASSTGLRYGYTF,TGTGCCAGCAGCACGGGACTCCGCTATGGCTACACCTTC
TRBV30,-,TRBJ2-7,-,CAWSVSTGAYEQYF,TGTGCCTGGAGTGTAAGTACAGGAGCCTACGAGCAGTACTTC
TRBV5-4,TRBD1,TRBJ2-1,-,CASSSTGEFNEQFF,TGTGCCAGCAGCTCGACAGGGGAATTCAATGAGCAGTTCTTC
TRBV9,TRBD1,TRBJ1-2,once,CASSVRDSFYGYTF,TGTGCCAGCAGCGTAAGGGACAGCTTCTATGGCTACACCTTC
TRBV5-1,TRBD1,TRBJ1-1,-,CASSLTGGGGHTEAFF,TGCGCCAGCAGCTTGACAGGGGGCGGGGGACACACTGAAGCTTTCTTT
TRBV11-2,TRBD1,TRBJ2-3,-,CASSLAGTPGGRRTDTQYF,TGTGCCAGCAGCTTAGCCGGAACTCCAGGGGGCCGGCGCACAGATACGCAGTATTTT
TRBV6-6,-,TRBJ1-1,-,CASSPPGRTDTEAFF,TGTGCCAGCAGCCCCCCAGGGAGGACGGACACTGAAGCTTTCTTT
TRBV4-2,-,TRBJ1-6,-,CASSPTGRVDNSPLHF,TGTGCCAGCAGCCCGACGGGCAGGGTGGATAATTCACCCCTCCACTTT
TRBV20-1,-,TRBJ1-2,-,CSASKVGVDGYTF,TGCAGTGCTAGTAAGGTGGGGGTGGACGGCTACACCTTC
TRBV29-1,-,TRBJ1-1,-,CSVDLRRMNTEAFF,TGCAGCGTTGATTTGAGACGGATGAACACTGAAGCTTTCTTT
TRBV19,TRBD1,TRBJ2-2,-,CASSLAGTGGTGELFF,TGTGCCAGTAGTCTCGCCGGGACAGGGGGCACCGGGGAGCTGTTTTTT
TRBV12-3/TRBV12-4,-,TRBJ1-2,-,CASSLVNYGYTF,TGTGCCAGCAGTTTAGTGAACTATGGCTACACCTTC
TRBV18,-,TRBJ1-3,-,CASSPEGISGNTIYF,TGTGCCAGCTCACCAGAGGGAATATCTGGAAACACCATATATTTT
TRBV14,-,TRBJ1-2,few,CASSQGGFYGYTF,TGTGCCAGCAGCCAAGGGGGGTTCTATGGCTACACCTTC
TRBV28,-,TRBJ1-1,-,CASTQNWRGWGNEAFF,TGTGCCAGCACCCAAAATTGGAGGGGCTGGGGAAATGAAGCTTTCTTT
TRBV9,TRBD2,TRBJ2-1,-,CASSVSGEYNEQFF,TGTGCCAGCAGCGTTAGCGGGGAATACAATGAGCAGTTCTTC
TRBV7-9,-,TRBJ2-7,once,CASSVGWGRYEQYF,TGTGCCAGCAGCGTCGGTTGGGGGCGGTACGAGCAGTACTTC
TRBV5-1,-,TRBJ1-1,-,CASRRRRDNTEAFF,TGCGCCAGCAGGAGGCGGCGGGATAACACTGAAGCTTTCTTT
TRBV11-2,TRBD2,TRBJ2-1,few,CASSLGGSGGYYNEQFF,TGTGCCAGCAGCTTAGGGGGTAGCGGGGGATATTACAATGAGCAGTTCTTC
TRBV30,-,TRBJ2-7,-,CAWSRGYVPYEQYF,TGTGCCTGGAGTAGGGGGTATGTGCCCTACGAGCAGTACTTC
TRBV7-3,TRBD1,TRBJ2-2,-,CASSSRTGHTGELFF,TGTGCCAGCAGCTCACGGACAGGGCACACCGGGGAGCTGTTTTTT
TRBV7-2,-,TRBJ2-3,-,CASSRRTERDTQYF,TGTGCCAGCAGCCGCAGGACTGAGAGAGATACGCAGTATTTT
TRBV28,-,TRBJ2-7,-,CASKVSYEQYF,TGTGCCAGCAAGGTATCCTACGAGCAGTACTTC
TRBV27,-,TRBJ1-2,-,CASSKQGTRPKANYGYTF,TGTGCCAGCAGTAAGCAGGGGACACGGCCCAAAGCTAACTATGGCTACACCTTC
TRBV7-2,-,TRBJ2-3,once,CASESLERDTQYF,TGTGCCAGCGAATCTCTAGAACGGGATACGCAGTATTTT
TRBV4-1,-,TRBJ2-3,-,CASSQGMRGPTTDTQYF,TGCGCCAGCAGCCAAGGAATGCGGGGGCCGACCACAGATACGCAGTATTTT